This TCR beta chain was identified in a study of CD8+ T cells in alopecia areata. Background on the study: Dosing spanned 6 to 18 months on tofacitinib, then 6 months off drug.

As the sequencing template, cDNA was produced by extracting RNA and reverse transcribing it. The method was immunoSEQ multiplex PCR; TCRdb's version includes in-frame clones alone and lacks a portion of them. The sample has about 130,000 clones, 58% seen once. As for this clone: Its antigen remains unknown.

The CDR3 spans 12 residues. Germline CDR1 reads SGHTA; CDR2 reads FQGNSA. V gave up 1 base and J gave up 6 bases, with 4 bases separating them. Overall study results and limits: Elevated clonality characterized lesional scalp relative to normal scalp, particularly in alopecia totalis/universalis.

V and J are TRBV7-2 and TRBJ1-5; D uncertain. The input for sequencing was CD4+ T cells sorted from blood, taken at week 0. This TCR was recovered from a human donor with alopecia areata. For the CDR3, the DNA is TGTGCCAGCAGCTTAGACGTTCAGCCCCAGCATTTT. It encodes CASSLDVQPQHF.